This TCR beta chain was documented in a study of identical twins. General study points: Twins shared out-of-frame alpha sequences with excess low generation probability.

The CDR3 is made up of 12 amino acids. V shed 5 bases and J 11 bases; nucleotides not matched to a gene: 6. Germline V CDR1 and CDR2: KGHSH, LQKENI. A universal primer site was added by template switching, and unique molecular identifiers were carried by the cDNA. TCRdb redid the calling of the 5' RACE reads with MiXCR, one entry per CDR3 protein. The profile covers hundreds of thousands of distinct CDR3 sequences, with around 8.6% appearing a single time and 0.85% to 1% taken by the ten largest. Points on this clonotype: Antigen specificity is unknown.

These data were also reused for a study on yellow fever vaccine responses in identical twins.

The rearrangement uses TRBV18 and TRBJ2-4; 7 nucleotides match TRBD1. The specimen was PBMCs. This receptor was obtained from a young woman in good health. The DNA of the CDR3 is TGTGCCAGCTCAGGGGACAGCGACGTTCAGTACTTC. Translation: CASSGDSDVQYF.